One sample yielded the 9 T cell receptor beta chains listed below, sequenced in a study of shared clonotypes between healthy human individuals. Assay: immunoSEQ multiplex PCR; the TCRdb copy retains only in-frame clones and omits some. The table has 2 million to 2.5 million clones, 90% to 96% seen once; the top ten hold around 0.13%. Sequencing input: naive CD4+ T cells sorted from blood. The subset is: CD45RA+ positively selected. The receptors derive from a man aged 18 to 30 in good health.

Points on this clone: In the same sample, other DNA sequences code for this CDR3. V gene TRBV19 combines with J gene TRBJ1-5; D is unresolved. This CDR3 is built from 14 residues. Trimming shortened V by 4 bases and J by 2 bases, and 9 bases separated the two germline ends. Germline assignment: CDR1 LNHDA and CDR2 SQIVND (reference sequence). CDR3 sequence (DNA): TGTGCCAGTAGTACCCTTGGTGGCAATCAGCCCCAGCATTTT. Translation: CASSTLGGNQPQHF.

The chain carries TRBV6-5 and TRBJ1-1; D is ambiguous. The length of the CDR3 is 13 residues. Trimming stripped 6 bases from V and 10 bases from J, with 18 bases between. Germline CDR1 is MNHEY and CDR2 is SVGAGI. The DNA of the CDR3 is TGTGCCAGCAGCGGCGGTTCTGTCCCTCGAGCTTTCTTT. Encoded protein: CASSGGSVPRAFF.

V and J are TRBV28 and TRBJ2-7; D is unclear. This CDR3 is built from 12 residues. V was cut by 7 bases and J by 3 bases, with 10 bases left in between. From germline, CDR1 is MDHEN and CDR2 SYDVKM. The CDR3 coding sequence is TGTGCCAGCATGGGCAGCGTCTACGAGCAGTACTTC. This gives the protein CASMGSVYEQYF.

In the case of this clone: Additional DNA sequences in this sample encode the identical CDR3. The chain employs TRBV12-5 and TRBJ2-7; D gene unclear. Germline lookup yields CDR1 LGHNT and CDR2 FRNRAP. The CDR3 loop spans 11 amino acids. Trimming cost V 3 bases and J 4 bases, with 4 bases left between them. CDR3 in DNA: TGTGCTAGTGGTTTAGGGTACGAGCAGTACTTC. This sequence encodes CASGLGYEQYF.

With regard to this clone: Other DNA sequences in the sample encode the same CDR3. V is TRBV6-5 and J is TRBJ1-2; D is perhaps TRBD1 (5 bases). CDR3 length: 14 amino acids. Germline V CDR1 and CDR2: MNHEY, SVGAGI. Trimming cost V 0 bases and J 4 bases, with 9 bases left between them. The CDR3 reads CASSYSREGYGYTF. DNA for the CDR3: TGTGCCAGCAGTTACTCCAGGGAGGGCTATGGCTACACCTTC.

This clone was observed a single time. This chain joins TRBV5-1 and TRBJ1-5; D is unclear. CDR3 length: 15 residues. CDR1 SGHRS and CDR2 YFSETQ come from the germline V gene. Trimming pared 0 bases from V and 5 bases from J, leaving 12 bases between. The CDR3 DNA sequence: TGCGCCAGCAGCTTGGTTGGCCGACCGGATCAGCCCCAGCATTTT. As protein: CASSLVGRPDQPQHF.

The rearrangement joins TRBV6-5 to TRBJ1-1; no definite D call. V was shortened by 2 bases and J by 12 bases, with 16 bases between the two germline ends. Germline CDR1 and CDR2: MNHEY and SVGAGI. The CDR3 sequence is 13 residues long. The DNA for the CDR3 is TGTGCCAGCAGTTACGGGCCCCGTTCGTTTACTTTCTTT. Amino acid sequence: CASSYGPRSFTFF.

This rearrangement joins TRBV4-1 to TRBJ2-3; 10 bases are a match to TRBD2. The CDR3 has 15 residues. CDR1 MGHRA and CDR2 YSYEKL come from the germline V gene. Trimming at V came to 5 bases and at J to 4 bases, leaving 6 bases not matched to a gene. The CDR3 DNA reads TGCGCCAGCAGCGCGGGACTAGCGCTCGCAGATACGCAGTATTTT. It yields the protein CASSAGLALADTQYF.

The rearrangement joins TRBV29-1 to TRBJ2-3; D is ambiguous. The V end was cut by 3 bases, the J end by 6 bases, with 4 bases between. The CDR3 covers 10 residues. Germline V CDR1 and CDR2: SQVTM, ANQGSEA. The CDR3 bases are TGCAGCGTTGACGGGGATACGCAGTATTTT. The encoded protein is CSVDGDTQYF.